This record concerns one T cell receptor beta chain sequence. The antigen is not known. An end of the junction differs from the germline gene, which may be a read error. The data are from a study of immune heterogeneity within non-small cell lung tumors. Findings and limits, study-wide: Individual patients' high-frequency T-cell receptor beta clonotypes were largely distinct from one another. Different tumor locations in one patient shared dominant CDR3 beta clonotypes yet harbored unique high-frequency clones. With an R of 0.3 to 0.4, local T-cell clonality correlated moderately but significantly with local tumor mutational burden.

Amplification of the TCR beta CDR3 was achieved through multiplex PCR with 32 V and 13 J primers. TCRdb re-called the multiplex PCR reads with MiXCR, one entry per CDR3 protein. The profile shows approximately 6,300 distinct CDR3 sequences, roughly a fifth of them singletons. The template for each sample was roughly 600 ng of genomic DNA, which had been extracted from bulk tumor tissue. From each primary tumor, several far-apart biopsies were obtained during surgery. Curative surgery was performed on patients who had untreated, newly diagnosed non-small cell lung cancer. Non-small cell lung cancer patients, newly diagnosed and having surgery with curative intent, served as donors. The CDR3 runs to 14 residues. Per the germline V gene, CDR1 is SGDLS and CDR2 is YYNGEE.

This sequence was found in a female donor with non-small cell lung cancer. Sequenced input: lung tumor tissue. V and J are TRBV9 and TRBJ2-2; D uncertain. CDR3 DNA sequence: TGTGCCAGCAGCGTAGGTTTAGAGGTCGGGCAGCTGTTTTTT. This translates into CASSVGLEVGQLFF.